This T cell receptor beta chain derives from a study of T cells of healthy individuals (dated by TCRdb to 2016 to 2019). This clonotype came up many times. Its antigen has not been determined. No base qualities exist here, and no much larger clone lies one base off it. CDR1 and CDR2, looked up from the germline V gene, are SGHRS and YFSETQ. Trimming costs V 0 bases and J 1 base, and their ends lie 7 bases apart. The CDR3 starts with the cysteine, ends with the phenylalanine, and has 14 residues. Kept here is only the CDR3 DNA, which spans 42 bases and is read in frame from base 1. The protocol used for the library was 5' RACE. Sequencing took place on an Illumina MiSeq. TCRdb redid the processing of the public reads, applying fastp at Q25 and MiXCR, and retained in-frame beta chains. Every distinct CDR3 protein forms one entry, paired with its most common genes and DNA. In all, the sample holds more than 60,000 distinct CDR3 sequences, and 15% to 20% of those were seen once. The ten top clones hold less than 6% of the sample.

Here the chain combines TRBV5-1 and TRBJ1-1, with the D gene not confidently named. The TCR was taken from a human donor in good health. The encoded CDR3 is CASSLGPSNTEAFF. The DNA sequence reads TGCGCCAGCAGCTTGGGCCCCTCGAACACTGAAGCTTTCTTT.